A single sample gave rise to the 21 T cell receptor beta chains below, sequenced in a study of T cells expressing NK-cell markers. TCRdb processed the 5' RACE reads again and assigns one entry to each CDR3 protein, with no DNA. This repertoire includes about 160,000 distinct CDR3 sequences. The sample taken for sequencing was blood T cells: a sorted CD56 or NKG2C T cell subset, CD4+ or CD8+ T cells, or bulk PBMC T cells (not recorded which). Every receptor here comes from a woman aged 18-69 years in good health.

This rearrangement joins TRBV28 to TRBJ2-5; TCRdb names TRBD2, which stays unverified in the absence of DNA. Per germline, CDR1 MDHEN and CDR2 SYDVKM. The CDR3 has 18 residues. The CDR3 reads CASSFLSGTSGARETQYF.

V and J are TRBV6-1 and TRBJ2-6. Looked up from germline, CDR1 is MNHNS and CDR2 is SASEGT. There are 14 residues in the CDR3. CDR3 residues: CASRLLGGANVLTF.

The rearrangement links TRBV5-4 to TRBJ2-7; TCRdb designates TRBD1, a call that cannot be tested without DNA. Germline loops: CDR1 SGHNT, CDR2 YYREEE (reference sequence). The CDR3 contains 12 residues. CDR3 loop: CASSSPGGEQYF.

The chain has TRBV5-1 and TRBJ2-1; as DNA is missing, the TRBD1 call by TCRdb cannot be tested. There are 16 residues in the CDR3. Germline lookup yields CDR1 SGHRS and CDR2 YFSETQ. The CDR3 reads CASSSFSGGDSNEQFF.

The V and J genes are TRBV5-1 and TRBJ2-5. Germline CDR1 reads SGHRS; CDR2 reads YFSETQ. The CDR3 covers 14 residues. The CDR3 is CASSLWGFQETQYF.

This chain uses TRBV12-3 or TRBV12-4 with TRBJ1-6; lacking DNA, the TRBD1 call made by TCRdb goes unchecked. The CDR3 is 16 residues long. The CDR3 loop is CASTRDASSYNSPLHF.

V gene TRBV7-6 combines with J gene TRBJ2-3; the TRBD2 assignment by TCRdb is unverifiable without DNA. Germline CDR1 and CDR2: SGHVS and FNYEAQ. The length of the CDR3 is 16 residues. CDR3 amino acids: CASRGLAGGRGDTQYF.

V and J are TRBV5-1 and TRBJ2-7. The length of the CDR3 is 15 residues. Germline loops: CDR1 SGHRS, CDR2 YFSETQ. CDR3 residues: CASSSDALASYEQYF.

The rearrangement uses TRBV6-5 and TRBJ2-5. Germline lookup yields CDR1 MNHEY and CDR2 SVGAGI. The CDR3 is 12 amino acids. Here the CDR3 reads CASSYDQETQYF.

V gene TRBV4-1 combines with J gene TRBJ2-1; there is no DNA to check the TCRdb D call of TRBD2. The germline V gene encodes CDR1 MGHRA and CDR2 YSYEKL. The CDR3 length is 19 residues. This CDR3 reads CASSHGGTSGSSSYNEQFF.

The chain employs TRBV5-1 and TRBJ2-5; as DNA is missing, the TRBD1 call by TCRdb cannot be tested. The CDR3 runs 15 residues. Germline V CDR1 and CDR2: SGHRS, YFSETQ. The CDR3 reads CASSSVLAPGETQYF. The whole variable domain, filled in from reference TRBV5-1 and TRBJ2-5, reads KAGVTQTPRYLIKTRGQQVTLSCSPISGHRSVSWYQQTPGQGLQFLFEYFSETQRNKGNFPGRFSGRQFSNSRSEMNVSTLELGDSALYLCASSSVLAPGETQYFGPGTRLLVL.

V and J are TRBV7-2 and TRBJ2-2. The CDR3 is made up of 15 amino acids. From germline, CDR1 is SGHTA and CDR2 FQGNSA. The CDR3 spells CASSLSGSDTGELFF.

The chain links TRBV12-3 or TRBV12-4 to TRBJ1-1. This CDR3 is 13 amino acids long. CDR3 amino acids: CASSLAGNTEAFF.

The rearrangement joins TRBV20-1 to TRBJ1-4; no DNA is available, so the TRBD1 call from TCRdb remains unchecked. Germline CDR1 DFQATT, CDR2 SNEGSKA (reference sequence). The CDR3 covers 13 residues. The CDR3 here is CSARQGAVEKLFF.

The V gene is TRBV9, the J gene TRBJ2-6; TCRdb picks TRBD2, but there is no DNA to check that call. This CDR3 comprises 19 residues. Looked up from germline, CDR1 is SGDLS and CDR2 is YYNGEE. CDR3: CASSVGPASGIAGANVLTF.

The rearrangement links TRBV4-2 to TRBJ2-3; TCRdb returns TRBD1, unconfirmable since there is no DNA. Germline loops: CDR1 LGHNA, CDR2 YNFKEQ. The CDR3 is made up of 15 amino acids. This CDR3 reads CASSHTGASTDTQYF.

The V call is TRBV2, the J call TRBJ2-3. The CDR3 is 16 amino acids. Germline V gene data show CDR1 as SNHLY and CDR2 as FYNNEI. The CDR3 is CASSPRASPRTDTQYF.

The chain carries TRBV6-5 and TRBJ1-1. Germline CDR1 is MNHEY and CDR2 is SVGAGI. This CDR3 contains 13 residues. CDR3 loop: CASSYNQNTEAFF.

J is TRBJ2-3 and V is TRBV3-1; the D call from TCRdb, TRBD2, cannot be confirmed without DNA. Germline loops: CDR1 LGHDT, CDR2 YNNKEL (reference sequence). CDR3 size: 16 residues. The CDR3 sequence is CASSRTEAGVTDTQYF.

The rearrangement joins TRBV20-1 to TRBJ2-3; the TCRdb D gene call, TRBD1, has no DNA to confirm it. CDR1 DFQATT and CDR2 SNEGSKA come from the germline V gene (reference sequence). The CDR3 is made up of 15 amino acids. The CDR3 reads CSASRGGSLTDTQYF.

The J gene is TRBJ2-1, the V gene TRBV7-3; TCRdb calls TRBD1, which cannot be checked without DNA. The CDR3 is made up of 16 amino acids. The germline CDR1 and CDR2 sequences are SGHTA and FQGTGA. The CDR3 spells CASSVLPGGSYNEQFF.